This T cell receptor beta chain was sequenced in a study of blood T cell repertoires in COVID-19. TCRdb's copy holds only in-frame clones and misses some; the assay was immunoSEQ multiplex PCR. The table lists 200,000 to 250,000 clones, 82% of them singletons, with roughly 8.2% in the top ten. The Seattle site enrolled patients during active infection and followed them longitudinally. Sequenced input: peripheral blood. This clonotype was sampled from a woman older than 75 with COVID-19, enrolled during active disease.

Here the CDR3 reads CASSLSLGTSGSTDTQYF. As DNA, the CDR3 is TGTGCCAGCAGCCTATCCTTGGGGACTAGCGGGAGCACAGATACGCAGTATTTT. The V gene is TRBV11-2, the J gene TRBJ2-3; 12 bases agree with TRBD2. Germline V gene lookup returns CDR1 SGHAT and CDR2 FQNNGV. The ends lost 5 bases at V and 0 bases at J; junction bases unmatched: 9. CDR3 size: 18 residues. Drawing the rest from reference TRBV11-2 and TRBJ2-3, the complete variable domain is EAGVAQSPRYKIIEKRQSVAFWCNPISGHATLYWYQQILGQGPKLLIQFQNNGVVDDSQLPKDRFSAERLKGVDSTLKIQPAKLEDSAVYLCASSLSLGTSGSTDTQYFGPGTRLTVL.